This T cell receptor beta chain was obtained from a study of CD8 T cells in ankylosing spondylitis. In making TCR beta libraries, quantitative 5'-RACE with molecular barcodes was used. MiXCR, applied by TCRdb to the 5' RACE reads, yields one record per CDR3 protein. The table has under 150,000 distinct CDR3 sequences, about a sixth seen once. This clonotype has more than one count but fewer than ten. Its antigen is currently unknown. Trimming cost V 2 bases and J 1 base, with 6 bases left between them. Germline CDR1 SGDLS, CDR2 YYNGEE. This CDR3 is 13 amino acids long. Study results and caveats: A CD8+ phenotype characterized the disease-linked clones, which were relatively rare in peripheral blood. Significantly higher representation of disease-linked clones was reported for matched ankylosing spondylitis synovial fluid. Apparently characteristic of ankylosing spondylitis blood was a TCR beta motif (roughly eight highly homologous variants). Reactive arthritis synovial fluid and blood previously showed some of these motif variants.

Sample: blood, either unsorted or a sorted T cell fraction (not recorded which). This sequence was found in a male donor with ankylosing spondylitis. The genes are TRBV9 and TRBJ2-5; D gene unclear. CDR3 sequence reads: CASSVGFQETQYF. As DNA, the CDR3 is TGTGCCAGCAGCGTCGGCTTCCAAGAGACCCAGTACTTC.